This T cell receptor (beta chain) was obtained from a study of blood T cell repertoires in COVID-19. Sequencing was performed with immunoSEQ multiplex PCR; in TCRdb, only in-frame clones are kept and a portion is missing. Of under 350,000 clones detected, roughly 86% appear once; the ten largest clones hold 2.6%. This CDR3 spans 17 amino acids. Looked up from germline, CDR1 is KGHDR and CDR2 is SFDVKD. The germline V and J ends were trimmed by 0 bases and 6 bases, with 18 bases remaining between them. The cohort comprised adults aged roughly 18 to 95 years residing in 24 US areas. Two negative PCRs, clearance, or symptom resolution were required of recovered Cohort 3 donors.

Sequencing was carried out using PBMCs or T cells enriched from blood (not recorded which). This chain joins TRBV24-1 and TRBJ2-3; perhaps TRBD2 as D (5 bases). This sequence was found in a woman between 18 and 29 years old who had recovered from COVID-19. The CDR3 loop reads CATSDLSGKRSFDTQYF. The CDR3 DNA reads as TGTGCCACCAGTGATTTGTCCGGGAAGCGTTCCTTCGATACGCAGTATTTT.